Listed below are T cell receptor beta chains from one sample, sequenced in a study of T cells in Graves' hyperthyroidism and ophthalmopathy. TCRdb re-called the multiplex PCR reads with MiXCR, one entry per CDR3 protein. Of roughly 510,000 distinct CDR3 sequences listed, over 45% are singletons. The material sequenced was peripheral blood or thyroid tissue (not recorded which). The receptors derive from an adult woman with Graves' disease, either hyperthyroidism or ophthalmopathy (not recorded which). Each CDR3 is given with its conserved first and last residue. A D gene is named only where the DNA matches it firmly. Size values are once, few and many counts, or a class for expanded clones, and some rows have none.

j_call cdr3_length clone_size d_call v_call cdr3_nt cdr3_aa
TRBJ2-2 14 NA NA TRBV29-1 TGCAGCTCTCGCGGGGCGAAGAACACCGGGGAGCTGTTTTTT CSSRGAKNTGELFF
TRBJ2-7 13 NA NA TRBV7-9 TGTGCCAGCAGTTACAACCCCCAAAACGAGCAGTACTTC CASSYNPQNEQYF
TRBJ1-1 12 few NA TRBV30 TGTGCCTGGATTAGGGTGAACACTGAAGCTTTCTTT CAWIRVNTEAFF
TRBJ1-5 15 few NA TRBV2 TGTGCCAGCAGTGAAGCAGGGGGTGCCAATCAGCCCCAGCATTTT CASSEAGGANQPQHF
TRBJ2-4 15 NA NA TRBV29-1 TGCAGCGTTGAATTTTGGGAGCTAGCCAAAAACATTCAGTACTTC CSVEFWELAKNIQYF
TRBJ2-6 14 NA TRBD1 TRBV2 TGTGCCAGCAGTGTATTGACAGGGCTCAACGTCCTGACTTTC CASSVLTGLNVLTF
TRBJ2-7 14 NA NA TRBV5-1 TGCGCCAGCAGCTTGGACGGGGGCCTGGACGAGCAGTACTTC CASSLDGGLDEQYF
TRBJ2-5 13 many NA TRBV20-1 TGCAGTGCACTTGGGCGGACTCAAGAGACCCAGTACTTC CSALGRTQETQYF
TRBJ1-6 14 NA NA TRBV20-1 TGCAGTGCTAGATACAATTTCGGGGTTTCACCCCTCCACTTT CSARYNFGVSPLHF
TRBJ2-7 16 NA TRBD1 TRBV9 TGTGCCAGCAGCGGTGGATGGGGGGACAGGGGGCTTGAGCAGTACTTC CASSGGWGDRGLEQYF
TRBJ2-2 16 NA NA TRBV19 TGTGCCAGTAGTATGTTAACAGTCGGGGACACCGGGGAGCTGTTTTTT CASSMLTVGDTGELFF
TRBJ2-2 13 many NA TRBV11-2 TGTGCCAGCAGCTTAAGTTGGGGCGGGGAGCTGTTTTTT CASSLSWGGELFF
TRBJ1-2 13 few NA TRBV29-1 TGCAGCGTTGAGGACGGCACTAACTATGGCTACACCTTC CSVEDGTNYGYTF
TRBJ1-1 16 many TRBD1 TRBV20-1 TGCAGTGCTAGAGACCCAGGGGGGGCGATGAACACTGAAGCTTTCTTT CSARDPGGAMNTEAFF
TRBJ2-5 16 NA NA TRBV5-6 TGTGCCAGCAGCCAAGGTGGGACCGGGTCCAGGGAGACCCAGTACTTC CASSQGGTGSRETQYF
TRBJ1-1 14 many NA TRBV30 TGTGCCTGGAGTGTACTAGACAGCAACACTGAAGCTTTCTTT CAWSVLDSNTEAFF
TRBJ1-2 13 once NA TRBV20-1 TGCAGTGCTAGTTCCGGGACTCGGGGTGGCTACACCTTC CSASSGTRGGYTF
TRBJ1-1 14 NA NA TRBV12-3/TRBV12-4 TGTGCCAGCAGTGAGGGTGTCGCGAACACTGAAGCTTTCTTT CASSEGVANTEAFF
TRBJ2-5 15 few TRBD2 TRBV24-1 TGTGCCACCAGTGACGGCGGGGGGCTCAGAGAGACCCAGTACTTC CATSDGGGLRETQYF
TRBJ1-2 14 NA NA TRBV10-3 TGTGCCATCAGTGACCAAAAACAGACCTATGGCTACACCTTC CAISDQKQTYGYTF
TRBJ1-5 13 NA NA TRBV14 TGTGCCAGCAGCCAAGATACGGACGGGCCCCAGCATTTT CASSQDTDGPQHF
TRBJ2-5 13 NA NA TRBV2 TGTGCCAGCAGAAAGACAGGAGGGGTGACCCAGTACTTC CASRKTGGVTQYF
TRBJ1-5 16 NA TRBD1 TRBV2 TGTGCCAGCAGTGAGACAGGGGGACAGGCCAATCAGCCCCAGCATTTT CASSETGGQANQPQHF
TRBJ2-2 12 NA NA TRBV9 TGTGCCAGCAGCGTAGTAGGCGGGGAGCTGTTTTTT CASSVVGGELFF
TRBJ2-7 12 NA NA TRBV25-1 TGTGCCAGCAGGGGGACTCTCTACGAGCAGTACTTC CASRGTLYEQYF
TRBJ2-3 16 NA TRBD2 TRBV5-1 TGCGCCAGCAGCTTGGCCTCCGGCGGGAGAGGGGATACGCAGTATTTT CASSLASGGRGDTQYF
TRBJ2-5 12 NA NA TRBV7-2 TGTGCCATCAGTCTTGAGTGGGGGGCCCAGTACTTC CAISLEWGAQYF
TRBJ1-1 16 many TRBD1 TRBV7-9 TGTGCCAGCAGCCACCGGGACAGGGGACGGTCGGTTGAAGCTTTCTTT CASSHRDRGRSVEAFF
TRBJ1-6 14 NA NA TRBV7-9 TGTGCCAGCAGCTTAGGGCCCGAGGGTTCGACCCTCCACTTT CASSLGPEGSTLHF
TRBJ1-5 13 many NA TRBV24-1 TGTGCCACCAGTTGGTCAGCTAATCAGCCCCAGCATTTT CATSWSANQPQHF
TRBJ2-7 15 many NA TRBV10-2 TGCGCCAGCAGTTTCCCCTTACTAGTCCCAAGCCAGCTGTACTTC CASSFPLLVPSQLYF
TRBJ1-6 13 NA NA TRBV19 TGTGCCAGTAGTATGGGAGGGGGTTCACCCCTCCACTTT CASSMGGGSPLHF
TRBJ1-3 16 many TRBD1 TRBV5-1 TGCGCCAGCAGCCTCCGACAGGGGACCTCTGGAAACACCATATATTTT CASSLRQGTSGNTIYF
TRBJ1-2 15 NA NA TRBV5-1 TGCGCCAGCAGCTTGGGAGATCGGGGGGCGCGGGGCTACACCTTC CASSLGDRGARGYTF
TRBJ1-1 14 few TRBD1 TRBV29-1 TGCAGCGACGGGGACAGGGGTTCGGACACTGAAGCTTTCTTT CSDGDRGSDTEAFF
TRBJ2-7 14 many TRBD1 TRBV2 TGTGCCAGCACCATCAGACAGGGGGTCAACGAGCAGTACTTC CASTIRQGVNEQYF
TRBJ2-7 15 many NA TRBV20-1 TGCAGTGCTAGAGATCTAGGGAGGAGGCTTCGCGAGCAGTACTTC CSARDLGRRLREQYF
TRBJ2-2 13 many NA TRBV2 TGTGCCAGCAGTTGGGCTGGGGCCGGGGAGCTGTTTTTT CASSWAGAGELFF
TRBJ1-1 15 once NA TRBV7-9 TGTGCCAGCAGCTCCCAGGGCATGGGGTGGTCTAAAGCTTTCTTT CASSSQGMGWSKAFF